This T cell receptor beta chain was captured by sequencing in a study of blood T cell repertoires in COVID-19. Across the whole study: COVID-19 samples from acute and convalescent phases originated in the United States, Italy and Spain. Sources were T cells, B-cell-depleted T cells, or PBMCs; the material itself was cDNA or gDNA.

The V end lost 6 bases, the J end lost 8 bases, and 14 bases lay between the germline ends. Germline lookup yields CDR1 DFQATT and CDR2 SNEGSKA (reference sequence). The CDR3 extends over 11 amino acids. In the authors' methods: Amplification from reference gene primers served as the basis for estimated nucleated cell counts. Profiling relied on immunoSEQ multiplex PCR, and the TCRdb table lists in-frame clones only, not all of them. V and J calls and clone size are given by that table; D and trimming were obtained from the DNA. The data contain 250,000 to 300,000 clones, 88% of them singletons. This receptor was identified in a woman aged 40 to 50 who had recovered from COVID-19. Sequenced sample: peripheral blood. The chain couples TRBV20-1 to TRBJ2-7, with TRBD2 as a possible D gene (5 bases). The CDR3 DNA reads TGCAGTGCGACCCCCTGGAGGAAGCAGTACTTC. Amino acids: CSATPWRKQYF.